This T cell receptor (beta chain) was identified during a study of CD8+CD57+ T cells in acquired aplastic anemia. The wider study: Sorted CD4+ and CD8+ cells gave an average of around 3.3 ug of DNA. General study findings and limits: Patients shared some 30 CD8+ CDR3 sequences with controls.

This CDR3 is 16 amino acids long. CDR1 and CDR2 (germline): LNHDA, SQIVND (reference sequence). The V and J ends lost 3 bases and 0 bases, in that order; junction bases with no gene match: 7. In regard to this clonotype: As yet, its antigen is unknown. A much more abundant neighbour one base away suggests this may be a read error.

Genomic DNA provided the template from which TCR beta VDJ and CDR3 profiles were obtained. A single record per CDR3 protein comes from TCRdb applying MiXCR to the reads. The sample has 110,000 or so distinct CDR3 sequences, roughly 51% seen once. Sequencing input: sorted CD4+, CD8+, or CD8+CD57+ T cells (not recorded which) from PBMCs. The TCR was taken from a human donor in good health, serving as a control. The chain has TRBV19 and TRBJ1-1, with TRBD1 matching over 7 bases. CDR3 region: CASSIGQENLNTEAFF. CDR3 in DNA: TGTGCCAGTAGTATCGGACAGGAGAATTTGAACACTGAAGCTTTCTTT.